Listed here is a single TCR beta chain. Its antigen is as yet unknown. With a much larger clone just one base away, this may be a read error. Germline-derived CDR1 and CDR2 are MNHNS and SASEGT. The trim removed 10 bases at V and 11 bases at J, leaving 14 bases unmatched. This CDR3 spans 13 amino acids. The data derive from a study of T-cell reconstitution after alpha-beta-depleted transplantation in children. Study-wide points: Counts and diversity of T cells one year after transplant came mostly from newly produced T cells. High day-60 TCRbeta diversity in some patients came from surviving recipient T cells and thymic progenitors. Expanded graft clones, several hundred of them, were reportedly the source of alpha-beta T cells about two months after transplant.

Molecular barcoding with unique molecular identifiers was used for the TCRbeta library. TCRdb fed the PCR reads into MiXCR, producing one record per CDR3 protein. Found here are 250,000 to 300,000 distinct CDR3 sequences, around 10% of them singletons; the top ten hold 23%. The source was peripheral blood, collected 180 days after TCRalphabeta/CD19-depleted stem cell transplant. The origin of this receptor is a male patient aged 2-15 years who had a stem cell transplant for chronic granulomatous disease, so the T cells may come from the graft donor. The chain recombines TRBV6-1 with TRBJ2-1; 7 bases align to TRBD1. The CDR3 DNA reads TGTGCCACTCATCGACAGGGAAACCATAAGCAGTTCTTC. This codes for CATHRQGNHKQFF.